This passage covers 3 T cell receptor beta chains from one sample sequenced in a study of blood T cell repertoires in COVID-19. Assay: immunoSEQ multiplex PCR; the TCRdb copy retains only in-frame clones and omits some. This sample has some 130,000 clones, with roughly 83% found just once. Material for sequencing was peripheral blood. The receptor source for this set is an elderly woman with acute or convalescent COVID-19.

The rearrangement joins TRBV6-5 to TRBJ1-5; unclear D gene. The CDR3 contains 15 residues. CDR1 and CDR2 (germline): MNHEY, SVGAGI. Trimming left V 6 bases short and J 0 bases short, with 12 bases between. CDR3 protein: CASSRGKYSNQPQHF. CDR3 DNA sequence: TGTGCCAGCAGCCGAGGTAAATATAGCAATCAGCCCCAGCATTTT.

The CDR3 nucleotides read TGTGCCAGTAGTCCGGACAGGGGCGATGAGCAGTTCTTC. Translation: CASSPDRGDEQFF. The chain is built from TRBV19 and TRBJ2-1; 9 nucleotides line up with TRBD1. The germline CDR1 and CDR2 sequences are LNHDA and SQIVND (reference sequence). V shed 5 bases and J 8 bases; nucleotides not matched to a gene: 4. This CDR3 region has 13 residues.

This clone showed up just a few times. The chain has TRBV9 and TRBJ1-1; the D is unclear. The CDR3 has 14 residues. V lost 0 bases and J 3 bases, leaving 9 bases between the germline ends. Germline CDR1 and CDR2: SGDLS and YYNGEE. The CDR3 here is CASSVASRHTEAFF. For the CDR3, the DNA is TGTGCCAGCAGCGTAGCTAGCAGGCACACTGAAGCTTTCTTT.